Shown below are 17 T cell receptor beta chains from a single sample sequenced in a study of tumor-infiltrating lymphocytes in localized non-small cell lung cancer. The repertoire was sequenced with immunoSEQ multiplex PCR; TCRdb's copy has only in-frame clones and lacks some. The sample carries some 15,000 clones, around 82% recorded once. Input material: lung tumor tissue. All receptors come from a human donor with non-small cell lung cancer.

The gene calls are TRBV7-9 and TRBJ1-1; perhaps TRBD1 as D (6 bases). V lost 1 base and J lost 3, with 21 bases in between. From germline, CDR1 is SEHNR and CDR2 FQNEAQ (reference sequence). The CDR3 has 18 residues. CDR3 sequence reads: CASSLDQGGWGRDTEAFF. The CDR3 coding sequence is TGTGCCAGCAGCTTAGATCAAGGGGGATGGGGTAGGGACACTGAAGCTTTCTTT.

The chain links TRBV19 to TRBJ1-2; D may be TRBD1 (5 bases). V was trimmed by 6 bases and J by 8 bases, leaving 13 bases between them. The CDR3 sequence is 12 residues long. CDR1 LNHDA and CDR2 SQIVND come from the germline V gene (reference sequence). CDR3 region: CASRVWDGGYTF. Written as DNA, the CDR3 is TGTGCCAGTAGGGTATGGGACGGGGGCTACACCTTC.

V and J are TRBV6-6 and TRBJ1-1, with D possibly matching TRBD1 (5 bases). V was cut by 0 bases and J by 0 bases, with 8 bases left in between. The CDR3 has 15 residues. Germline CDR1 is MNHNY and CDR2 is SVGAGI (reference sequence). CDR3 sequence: CASSYSTVMNTEAFF. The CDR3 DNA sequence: TGTGCCAGCAGTTACTCGACAGTCATGAACACTGAAGCTTTCTTT.

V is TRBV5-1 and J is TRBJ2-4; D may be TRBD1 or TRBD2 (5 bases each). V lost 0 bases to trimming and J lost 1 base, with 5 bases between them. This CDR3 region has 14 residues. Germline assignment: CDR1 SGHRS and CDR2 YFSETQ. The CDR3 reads CASSLGGAKNIQYF. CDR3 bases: TGCGCCAGCAGCTTGGGGGGGGCCAAAAACATTCAGTACTTC. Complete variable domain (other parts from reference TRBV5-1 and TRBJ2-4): KAGVTQTPRYLIKTRGQQVTLSCSPISGHRSVSWYQQTPGQGLQFLFEYFSETQRNKGNFPGRFSGRQFSNSRSEMNVSTLELGDSALYLCASSLGGAKNIQYFGAGTRLSVL.

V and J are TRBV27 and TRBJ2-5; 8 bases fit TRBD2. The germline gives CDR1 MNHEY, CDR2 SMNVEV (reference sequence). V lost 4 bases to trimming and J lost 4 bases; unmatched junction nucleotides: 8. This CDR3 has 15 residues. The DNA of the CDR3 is TGTGCCAGCAGTTCAGCGGGGGCCACCCCAGAGACCCAGTACTTC. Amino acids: CASSSAGATPETQYF.

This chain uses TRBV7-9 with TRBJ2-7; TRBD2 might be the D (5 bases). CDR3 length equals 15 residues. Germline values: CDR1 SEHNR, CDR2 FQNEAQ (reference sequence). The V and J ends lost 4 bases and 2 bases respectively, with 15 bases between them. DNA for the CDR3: TGTGCCAGCAGCTCAGGACTCTCACTACCCTACGAGCAGTACTTC. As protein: CASSSGLSLPYEQYF.

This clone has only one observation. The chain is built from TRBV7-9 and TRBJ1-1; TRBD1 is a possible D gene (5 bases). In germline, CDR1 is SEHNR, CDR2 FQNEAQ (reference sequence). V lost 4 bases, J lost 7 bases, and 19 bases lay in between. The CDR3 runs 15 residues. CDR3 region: CASSSTGRDPSEAFF. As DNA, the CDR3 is TGTGCCAGCAGCTCCACGGGCAGGGACCCGAGTGAAGCTTTCTTT. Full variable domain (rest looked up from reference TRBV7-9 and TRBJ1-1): DTGVSQNPRHKITKRGQNVTFRCDPISEHNRLYWYRQTLGQGPEFLTYFQNEAQLEKSRLLSDRFSAERPKGSFSTLEIQRTEQGDSAMYLCASSSTGRDPSEAFFGQGTRLTVV.

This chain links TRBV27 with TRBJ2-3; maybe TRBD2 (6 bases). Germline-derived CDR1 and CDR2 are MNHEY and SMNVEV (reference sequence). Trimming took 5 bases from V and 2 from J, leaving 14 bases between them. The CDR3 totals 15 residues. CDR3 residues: CASSGFPGATDTQYF. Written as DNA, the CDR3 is TGTGCCAGCAGTGGGTTTCCGGGAGCCACAGATACGCAGTATTTT.

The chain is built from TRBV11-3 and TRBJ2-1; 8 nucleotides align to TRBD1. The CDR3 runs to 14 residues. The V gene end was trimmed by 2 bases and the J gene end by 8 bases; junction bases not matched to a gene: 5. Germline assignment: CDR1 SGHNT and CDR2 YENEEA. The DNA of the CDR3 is TGTGCCAGCAGCTTAACCGACAGGGGAGATGAGCAGTTCTTC. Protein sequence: CASSLTDRGDEQFF.

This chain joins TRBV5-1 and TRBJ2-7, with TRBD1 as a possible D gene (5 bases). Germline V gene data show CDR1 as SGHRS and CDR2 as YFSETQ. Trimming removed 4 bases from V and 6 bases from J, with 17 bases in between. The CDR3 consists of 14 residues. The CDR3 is CASSLVTGTSEQYF. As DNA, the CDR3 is TGCGCCAGCAGCCTAGTAACAGGAACCTCCGAGCAGTACTTC.

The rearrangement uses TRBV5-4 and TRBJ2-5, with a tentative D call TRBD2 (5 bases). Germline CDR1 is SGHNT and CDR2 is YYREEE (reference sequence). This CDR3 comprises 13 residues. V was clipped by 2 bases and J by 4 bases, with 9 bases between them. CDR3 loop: CASSFEGAETQYF. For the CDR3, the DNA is TGTGCCAGCAGCTTCGAGGGAGCAGAGACCCAGTACTTC.

CDR3 sequence reads: CASSPGLSGNTIYF. The DNA for the CDR3 is TGTGCCAGCTCACCGGGACTCTCTGGAAACACCATATATTTT. The chain links TRBV18 to TRBJ1-3; the D gene is possibly TRBD1 (5 bases). Trimming shortened V by 3 bases and J by 0 bases, and 6 bases separated the two germline ends. CDR1 is KGHSH and CDR2 is LQKENI in the germline V gene. The CDR3 loop spans 14 amino acids.

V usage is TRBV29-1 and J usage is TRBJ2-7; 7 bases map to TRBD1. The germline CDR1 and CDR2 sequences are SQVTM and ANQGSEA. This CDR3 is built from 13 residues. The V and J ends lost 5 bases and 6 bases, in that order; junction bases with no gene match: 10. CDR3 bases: TGCAGCGTTAAAGGGACAGCCCGTACCGAGCAGTACTTC. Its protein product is CSVKGTARTEQYF.

CDR3 DNA sequence: TGTGCCAGCAGCCCCCCGGGACTAGCGGGTCAAGAGACCCAGTACTTC. This sequence encodes CASSPPGLAGQETQYF. The chain is built from TRBV7-2 and TRBJ2-5, with 12 bases aligning to TRBD2. V was clipped by 5 bases and J by 2 bases; unmatched bases: 6. CDR3 size: 16 residues. Per germline, CDR1 SGHTA and CDR2 FQGNSA.

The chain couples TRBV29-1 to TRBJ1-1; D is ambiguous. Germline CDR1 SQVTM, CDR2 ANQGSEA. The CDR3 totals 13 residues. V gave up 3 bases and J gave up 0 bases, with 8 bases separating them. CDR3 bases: TGCAGCGTTGATGTCAACATGAACACTGAAGCTTTCTTT. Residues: CSVDVNMNTEAFF.

The CDR3 sequence is CASSLDSVGFENTEAFF. The DNA for the CDR3 is TGCGCCAGCAGCTTGGACTCGGTAGGATTTGAGAACACTGAAGCTTTCTTT. This chain links TRBV5-1 with TRBJ1-1; no clear D gene. The germline gives CDR1 SGHRS, CDR2 YFSETQ. The CDR3 has 17 residues. The germline V and J ends were trimmed by 0 bases and 1 base, with 16 bases remaining between them.

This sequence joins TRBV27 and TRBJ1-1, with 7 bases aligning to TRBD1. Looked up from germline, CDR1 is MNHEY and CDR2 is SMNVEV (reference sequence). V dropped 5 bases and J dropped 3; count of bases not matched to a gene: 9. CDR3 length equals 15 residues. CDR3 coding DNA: TGTGCCAGCAGTCGTAAGGGGGCGGGGTACACTGAAGCTTTCTTT. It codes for CASSRKGAGYTEAFF.